Shown below are 12 T cell receptor beta chains from a single sample sequenced in a study of neoadjuvant nivolumab and ipilimumab in lung cancer (dated by TCRdb to about 2020). The time point label corresponds to: at surgical resection after neoadjuvant nivolumab +/- ipilimumab. The library was obtained by the immunoSEQ multiplex PCR assay. What TCRdb holds here is the immuneACCESS table cut down to in-frame rearrangements. Part of the clones is not present; checked against another copy, under half of the missing clones reflect an unresolved V gene, and the others are unexplained. This sample comprises approximately 15,000 clones, less than 75% of them detected only once. 20% to 25% of the sample belongs to the ten largest clones. The sample consisted of peripheral blood, taken after neoadjuvant nivolumab, alone or with ipilimumab, at or shortly before surgery. Every receptor here comes from an adult with non-small cell lung cancer.

The chain has TRBV18 and TRBJ1-5; maybe TRBD1 (5 bases). Trimming removed 3 bases from V and 6 bases from J, with 21 bases in between. Per the germline V gene, CDR1 is KGHSH and CDR2 is LQKENI. The CDR3 loop spans 17 amino acids. The CDR3 nucleotides read TGTGCCAGCTCACCGTTCGTTACTGACAGCGTCATTCAGCCCCAGCATTTT. Protein: CASSPFVTDSVIQPQHF.

This clone was picked up a small number of times. This chain uses TRBV11-3 with TRBJ2-2; TRBD1 might be the D (5 bases). V lost 5 bases and J 0 bases, leaving 10 bases between the germline ends. Germline V gene lookup returns CDR1 SGHNT and CDR2 YENEEA. CDR3 length equals 15 residues. CDR3 sequence (DNA): TGTGCCAGCAGCCCGACAGCTACGAACACCGGGGAGCTGTTTTTT. It is translated as CASSPTATNTGELFF.

This clone has more than one count but fewer than ten. The V call is TRBV9, the J call TRBJ2-7, with a possible D match to TRBD2 (6 bases). The CDR3 has 14 residues. Germline CDR1 SGDLS, CDR2 YYNGEE. V lost 1 base to trimming and J lost 0 bases, with 8 bases between them. CDR3 loop: CASSVRDFSYEQYF. For the CDR3, the DNA is TGTGCCAGCAGCGTAAGGGACTTCTCCTACGAGCAGTACTTC.

Comment on this clone: Being one base from a much bigger clone, this may be a read error. The chain links TRBV11-2 to TRBJ2-7, with 8 positions matching TRBD1. CDR3 size: 14 residues. Per germline, CDR1 SGHAT and CDR2 FQNNGV. V was clipped by 1 base and J by 2 bases; unmatched bases: 1. CDR3 in DNA: TGTGCCAGCAGCTTAGTACAGGGGGCCTACGAGCAGTACTTC. This codes for CASSLVQGAYEQYF.

A single count supports this clone. V is TRBV5-5 and J is TRBJ2-7, with a possible D match to TRBD2 (6 bases). The CDR3 is made up of 16 amino acids. V was trimmed by 3 bases and J by 1 base, leaving 17 bases between them. CDR1 and CDR2 (germline): SGHKS, YYEKEE (reference sequence). CDR3 residues: CASSSYGGGLSYEQYF. CDR3 coding DNA: TGTGCCAGCAGCTCCTATGGGGGAGGCCTGTCCTACGAGCAGTACTTC.

The chain recombines TRBV11-3 with TRBJ2-1; D remains unclear. Germline CDR1 is SGHNT and CDR2 is YENEEA. The CDR3 spans 17 residues. V was clipped by 0 bases and J by 0 bases, with 12 bases between them. The CDR3 sequence: CASSLDGWGGSYNEQFF. CDR3 bases: TGTGCCAGCAGCTTAGATGGTTGGGGTGGCTCCTACAATGAGCAGTTCTTC.

V gene TRBV29-1 combines with J gene TRBJ1-2, with D perhaps matching TRBD1 (6 bases). The V gene's germline CDR1 is SQVTM and CDR2 ANQGSEA. The V and J ends lost 5 bases and 8 bases respectively, with 12 bases between them. The CDR3 has 11 amino acids. The CDR3 spells CSVYRESGYTF. In nucleotides, the CDR3 is TGCAGCGTTTACAGGGAGAGCGGCTACACCTTC. Together with reference TRBV29-1 and TRBJ1-2, the CDR3 gives the full variable domain: SAVISQKPSRDICQRGTSLTIQCQVDSQVTMMFWYRQQPGQSLTLIATANQGSEATYESGFVIDKFPISRPNLTFSTLTVSNMSPEDSSIYLCSVYRESGYTFGSGTRLTVV.

The table lists this clone with a count of one. This chain links TRBV30 with TRBJ2-5, with 10 bases matching TRBD2. The V gene's germline CDR1 is GTSNPN and CDR2 SVGIG (reference sequence). The CDR3 contains 13 residues. Trimming at V came to 2 bases and at J to 4 bases, leaving 1 base not matched to a gene. In DNA form, the CDR3 reads TGTGCCTGGAGTAGACTAGCGGGAGAGACCCAGTACTTC. It translates to CAWSRLAGETQYF.

This clone was seen more than once but under ten times. The genes are TRBV6-5 and TRBJ1-1; D is uncertain. The CDR3 spans 15 residues. From germline, CDR1 is MNHEY and CDR2 SVGAGI. Trimming took 1 base from V and 6 from J, leaving 15 bases between them. This CDR3 is CASSYLAGRRAEAFF. The CDR3 coding sequence is TGTGCCAGCAGTTACTTAGCGGGGAGACGAGCTGAAGCTTTCTTT.

The chain links TRBV5-1 to TRBJ2-7; 10 bases agree with TRBD2. The J segment lost 6 bases and the V segment lost 0 bases, leaving 15 bases of the junction unmatched. CDR1 is SGHRS, CDR2 YFSETQ, per germline. The CDR3 extends over 18 amino acids. DNA for the CDR3: TGCGCCAGCAGCTTGGGATTGGTAGCTAGCGGGAGATCGGTCGAGCAGTACTTC. As protein: CASSLGLVASGRSVEQYF.

This chain connects TRBV29-1 to TRBJ2-1; D is uncertain. The germline V gene encodes CDR1 SQVTM and CDR2 ANQGSEA. Trimming left V 5 bases short and J 1 base short, with 3 bases between. This CDR3 is 11 amino acids long. The CDR3 DNA follows: TGCAGCGTTACGTCCTACAATGAGCAGTTCTTC. It is translated as CSVTSYNEQFF.

The chain uses TRBV30 and TRBJ1-5; D unresolved. Trimming took off 1 base at V and 6 bases at J, with 13 bases between the two ends. The CDR3 is 14 amino acids. Germline CDR1 and CDR2: GTSNPN and SVGIG (reference sequence). As DNA, the CDR3 is TGTGCCTGGAGTGGACGGATTGATAGTCAGCCCCAGCATTTT. As protein: CAWSGRIDSQPQHF.